The source of this T cell receptor (beta chain) is a study of blood T cell repertoires in COVID-19 (dated by TCRdb to the early 2020s). In terms of the full investigation: Collaborator samples came from the United States, Italy and Spain and covered acute and convalescent phases of COVID-19. Sample metadata almost always included a de-identified subject ID, COVID-19 status, age in years and sex. Deeply sampled blood TCRbeta repertoires from subjects exposed to, actively infected with, or recovered from COVID-19 were included in the dataset. A freely available public database, intended as a resource for researchers studying the immune response to SARS-CoV-2, is where the repertoires were released. The material from the prospective study consisted of cDNA or gDNA derived from T cells, B-cell-depleted T cells, or PBMCs. Where HLA class I and class II types were available, the types were taken from metadata supplied by the sample provider, not from assay-based typing. The samples were drawn from the first 160 participants of the ongoing ImmuneRACE study and from under 1,500 subjects provided by 6 global collaborators.

One collaborating source in Seattle enrolled patients during active infection and followed them longitudinally through the course of disease. Collaborating institutions collected whole blood in K2EDTA tubes following their own protocols. For TCRbeta analysis, collaborator samples were shipped as frozen whole blood, as isolated PBMCs, or as DNA extracted from either sample type. The immunoSEQ Assay, a bias-controlled multiplex PCR, was used to amplify TCRbeta CDR3 regions from genomic DNA. For the original study's pipeline: Nucleated cell counts per sample were estimated from amplification of reference gene primers within the assay. Sequence reads were collapsed and filtered to measure the absolute abundance of every unique TCRbeta CDR3 rearrangement. For each sample, productive Simpson clonality was calculated as the square root of Simpson's diversity index over productive rearrangements. What TCRdb holds here is the immuneACCESS table cut down to in-frame rearrangements. Part of the clones is not present; checked against another copy, under half of the missing clones reflect an unresolved V gene, and the others are unexplained. That table supplies the V and J calls and clone size; D and trimming were determined from the DNA. Within this sample are roughly 250,000 clones, with around 90% of them counted one time only. Of the sample, about 0.8% is held by the ten largest clones.

General conclusions and limits of the study: Clinical and demographic metadata were provided uncurated, with the amount varying by source and participant.

Concerning this clone itself: Its antigen remains unidentified. Per-nucleotide qualities are absent, and no much larger clonotype sits a single base away.

The CDR3, from cysteine to phenylalanine, totals 17 residues. The CDR3 DNA has 51 bases and is translated from base 1. The V end loses 3 bases and the J end loses 4 bases, and a stretch of 16 bases separates them. CDR1 and CDR2 (MGHRA, YSYEKL) derive from the germline V gene. The chain links TRBV4-1 with TRBJ2-6, with TRBD2 as a weak D call on 5 bases. Material: peripheral blood. This TCR derives from a man younger than 45 with COVID-19, enrolled during active disease. The DNA sequence reads TGCGCCAGCAGCCAGCCCATAAGAGGGTGGGGGGCCAACGTCCTGACTTTC. This translates into CASSQPIRGWGANVLTF.